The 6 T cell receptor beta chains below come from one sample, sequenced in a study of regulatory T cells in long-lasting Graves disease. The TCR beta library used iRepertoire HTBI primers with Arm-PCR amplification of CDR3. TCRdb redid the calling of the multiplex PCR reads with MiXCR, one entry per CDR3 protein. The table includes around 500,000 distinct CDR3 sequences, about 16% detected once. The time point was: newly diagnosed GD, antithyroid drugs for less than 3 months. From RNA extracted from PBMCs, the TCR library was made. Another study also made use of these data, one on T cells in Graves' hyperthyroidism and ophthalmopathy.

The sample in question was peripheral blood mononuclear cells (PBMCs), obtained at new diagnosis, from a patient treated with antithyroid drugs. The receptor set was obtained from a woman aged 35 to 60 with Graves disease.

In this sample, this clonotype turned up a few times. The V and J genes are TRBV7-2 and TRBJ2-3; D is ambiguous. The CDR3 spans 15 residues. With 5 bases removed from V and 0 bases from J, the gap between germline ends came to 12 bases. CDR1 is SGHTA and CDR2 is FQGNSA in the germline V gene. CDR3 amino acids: CASSTDRLSTDTQYF. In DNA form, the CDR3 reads TGTGCCAGCAGCACCGATAGGCTGAGCACAGATACGCAGTATTTT.

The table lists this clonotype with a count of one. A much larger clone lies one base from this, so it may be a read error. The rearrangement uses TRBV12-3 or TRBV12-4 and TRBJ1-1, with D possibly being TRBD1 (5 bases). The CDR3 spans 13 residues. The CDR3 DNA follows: TGTGCCAGCAGTTTAGCGGGGCGAACTGGAGCTTTCTTT. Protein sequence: CASSLAGRTGAFF.

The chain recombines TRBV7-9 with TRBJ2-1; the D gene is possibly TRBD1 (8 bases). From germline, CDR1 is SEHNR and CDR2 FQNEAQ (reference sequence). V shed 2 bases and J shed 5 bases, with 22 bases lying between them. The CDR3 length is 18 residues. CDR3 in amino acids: CASSLFDFDRGLNNEQFF. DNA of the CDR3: TGTGCCAGCAGCTTATTCGACTTTGACAGGGGACTAAACAATGAGCAGTTCTTC.

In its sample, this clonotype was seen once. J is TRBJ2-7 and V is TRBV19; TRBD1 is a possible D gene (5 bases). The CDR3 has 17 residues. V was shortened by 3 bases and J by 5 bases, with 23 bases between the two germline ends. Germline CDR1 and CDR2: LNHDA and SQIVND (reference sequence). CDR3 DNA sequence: TGTGCCAGTAGTATTGGGTTGGGGCGCTTGATAAGCAACGAGCAGTACTTC. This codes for CASSIGLGRLISNEQYF.

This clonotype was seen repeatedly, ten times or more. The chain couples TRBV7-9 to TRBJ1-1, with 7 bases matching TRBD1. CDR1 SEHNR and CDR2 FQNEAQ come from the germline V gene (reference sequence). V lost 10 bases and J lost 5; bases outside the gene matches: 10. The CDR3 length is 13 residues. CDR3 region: CATFTGARTEAFF. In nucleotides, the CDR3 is TGTGCCACTTTCACAGGGGCCAGGACTGAAGCTTTCTTT.

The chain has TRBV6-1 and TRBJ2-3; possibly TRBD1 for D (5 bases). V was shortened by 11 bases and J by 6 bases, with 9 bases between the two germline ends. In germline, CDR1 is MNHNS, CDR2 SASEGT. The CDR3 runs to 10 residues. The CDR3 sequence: CAVRADTQYF. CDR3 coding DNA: TGTGCCGTCAGGGCCGATACGCAGTATTTT.